Presented here are 8 T cell receptor beta chains from one specimen sequenced in a study. TCRdb re-called the 5' RACE reads with MiXCR, one entry per CDR3 protein. The sample has over 50,000 distinct CDR3 sequences; approximately 25% are singletons. Source material: tumor-infiltrating naive CD4+ T cells sorted from the breast tumor. Described subset: naive CD4+ T cells, CD4+CD45RA+CD25-. The receptors were sampled from a female donor with breast cancer.

This clonotype was observed a few times. The rearrangement uses TRBV28 and TRBJ1-3, with a possible D match to TRBD1 (5 bases). The CDR3 has 15 residues. CDR1 is MDHEN and CDR2 is SYDVKM in the germline V gene. The V and J ends lost 6 bases and 4 bases respectively, with 16 bases between them. CDR3 DNA sequence: TGTGCCAGCAGCCTTCCCTCAGGGACGGGAAACACCATATATTTT. Protein: CASSLPSGTGNTIYF.

This clonotype was found a few times. The chain is built from TRBV9 and TRBJ1-6; D unresolved. Germline V gene sequence: CDR1 SGDLS, CDR2 YYNGEE. The CDR3 is made up of 14 amino acids. Trimming pared 0 bases from V and 9 bases from J, leaving 10 bases between. CDR3 sequence reads: CASSVGAGGSPLHF. CDR3 bases: TGTGCCAGCAGCGTAGGGGCAGGTGGTTCACCCCTCCACTTT.

Worth noting for this clonotype: A much larger clone is a single base away; this may be a read error. The chain recombines TRBV5-1 with TRBJ2-5; D possibly uses TRBD1 or TRBD2 (5 bases each). From germline, CDR1 is SGHRS and CDR2 YFSETQ. V gave up 0 bases and J gave up 4 bases, with 13 bases separating them. The CDR3 is made up of 15 amino acids. CDR3 amino acids: CASSLVGDVRETQYF. The DNA of the CDR3 is TGCGCCAGCAGCTTGGTTGGGGACGTCCGAGAGACCCAGTACTTC.

This clonotype was counted ten times or more. This chain uses TRBV20-1 with TRBJ2-4; no definite D call. Germline V gene data show CDR1 as DFQATT and CDR2 as SNEGSKA (reference sequence). This CDR3 is built from 14 residues. Trimming removed 5 bases from V and 4 bases from J, with 15 bases in between. CDR3 sequence (DNA): TGCAGTGCTGCGCTGGGGATGGGGAAAAACATTCAGTACTTC. Translated: CSAALGMGKNIQYF.

In DNA form, the CDR3 reads TGTGCCAGCAGTTTTTTCAGGGGAGGCACCATATATTTT. Amino acids: CASSFFRGGTIYF. The J gene is TRBJ1-3, the V gene TRBV28; D perhaps matches TRBD1 (6 bases). This CDR3 has 13 residues. In germline, CDR1 is MDHEN, CDR2 SYDVKM. V lost 3 bases to trimming and J lost 9 bases, with 12 bases between them.

The chain employs TRBV20-1 and TRBJ2-3; 13 positions match TRBD2. Trimming removed 6 bases from V and 4 bases from J; junction bases left unmatched: 7. Per the germline V gene, CDR1 is DFQATT and CDR2 is SNEGSKA (reference sequence). The CDR3 covers 15 residues. The CDR3 region has the DNA TGCAGTGCCCGAGAAGGACTAGCGGGAGCAGATACGCAGTATTTT. This encodes CSAREGLAGADTQYF.

This clonotype has a count of ten or more. This chain uses TRBV5-1 with TRBJ2-7; D is possibly TRBD1 or TRBD2 (6 bases each). Germline-derived CDR1 and CDR2 are SGHRS and YFSETQ. V was shortened by 5 bases and J by 3 bases, with 18 bases between the two germline ends. The CDR3 loop spans 15 amino acids. CDR3 nucleotides: TGCGCCAGCAGGCCCACGGGGGCCGTCCTCTACGAGCAGTACTTC. It codes for CASRPTGAVLYEQYF.

The rearrangement uses TRBV9 and TRBJ1-2; D remains unclear. Germline V lookup: CDR1 SGDLS, CDR2 YYNGEE. CDR3 size: 13 residues. V was pared by 0 bases and J by 13 bases, with 16 bases between. This CDR3 reads CASSVGRENPGTF. CDR3 nucleotides: TGTGCCAGCAGCGTAGGGAGAGAGAACCCGGGCACCTTC.